These 19 T cell receptor beta chains were all obtained from the same sample, sequenced in a study of shared clonotypes between healthy human individuals (dated by TCRdb to 2018 to 2021). Library preparation was by the immunoSEQ multiplex PCR assay. In its TCRdb copy, this immuneACCESS table keeps in-frame sequences only and misses some clones. Where compared with another copy, unresolved V genes explain less than half of these, and the others have no known cause. The sample records 450,000 to 500,000 clones, over 75% of which are singletons. Of the sample, 12% falls within the top ten clones. Sequencing input: PBMCs. The source is a woman aged 40 to 50 in good health. Some clones in this sample may be carry-over from other donors' samples.

The chain employs TRBV6-4 and TRBJ2-3; 9 bases are shared with TRBD2. V shed 3 bases, J shed 10 bases, and the junction held 14 bases outside the gene matches. Per germline, CDR1 MRHNA and CDR2 SNTAGT. The CDR3 spans 16 residues. The chain's CDR3 is CASSEGEGSGSRSQYF. CDR3 DNA: TGTGCCAGCAGTGAAGGAGAGGGTAGCGGGAGTCGATCGCAGTATTTT.

The sample holds a few counts of this clone. J is TRBJ1-1 and V is TRBV23-1; 8 bases align to TRBD1. TRBV23-1 belongs to the ORF category, with a function that is uncertain. CDR3 length equals 15 residues. V dropped 2 bases and J dropped 1; count of bases not matched to a gene: 3. CDR3 DNA: TGCGCCAGCAGTCAACAAGACAGGGGGAACACTGAAGCTTTCTTT. Its translation is CASSQQDRGNTEAFF.

This chain uses TRBV27 with TRBJ2-1, with TRBD1 identical over 10 bases. The CDR3 runs 16 residues. Germline V gene data show CDR1 as MNHEY and CDR2 as SMNVEV (reference sequence). V gave up 6 bases and J gave up 4 bases; unmatched junction bases: 9. As DNA, the CDR3 is TGTGCCAGCAGGACGGGACAGGGGATTGATTACAATGAGCAGTTCTTC. Encoded protein: CASRTGQGIDYNEQFF.

This chain connects TRBV19 to TRBJ1-1; weak D call: TRBD1 (5 bases). The CDR3 runs to 14 residues. In germline, CDR1 is LNHDA, CDR2 SQIVND (reference sequence). The V end lost 5 bases, the J end lost 1 base, and 11 bases lay between the germline ends. CDR3 in DNA: TGTGCCAGTAGTCGGGGTAGGGGGAACACTGAAGCTTTCTTT. Translation: CASSRGRGNTEAFF.

To note about this clone: A far larger clone differs by one base, so this is likely a read error. Other DNA sequences in this sample translate to the same CDR3. This chain connects TRBV29-1 to TRBJ2-3, with D hard to call. The V end lost 4 bases, the J end lost 0 bases, and 14 bases lay between the germline ends. The germline gives CDR1 SQVTM, CDR2 ANQGSEA. The CDR3 consists of 15 residues. CDR3 DNA sequence: TGCAGCGTTGTCTTGCCGGTAACAAGCACAGATACGCAGTATTTT. Translated: CSVVLPVTSTDTQYF.

The chain uses TRBV28 and TRBJ2-5; possibly TRBD2 for D (6 bases). Germline values: CDR1 MDHEN, CDR2 SYDVKM. Trimming took off 7 bases at V and 2 bases at J, with 14 bases between the two ends. This CDR3 has 14 residues. The CDR3 region is CASTLGGDQETQYF. DNA of the CDR3: TGTGCCAGCACCCTCGGGGGTGATCAAGAGACCCAGTACTTC.

The chain links TRBV9 to TRBJ2-5; a weak D match, TRBD1 (6 bases). Per the germline V gene, CDR1 is SGDLS and CDR2 is YYNGEE. The CDR3 is made up of 15 amino acids. The V end was cut by 2 bases, the J end by 2 bases, with 13 bases between. The CDR3 nucleotides read TGTGCCAGCAGCGTCCAGGGGACCCAACAAGAGACCCAGTACTTC. The encoded protein is CASSVQGTQQETQYF.

The rearrangement uses TRBV2 and TRBJ2-2; TRBD2 aligns across 9 bases. CDR3 length equals 17 residues. With 7 bases clipped from V and 4 bases from J, the junction kept 13 bases outside the gene matches. Germline CDR1 SNHLY, CDR2 FYNNEI. DNA of the CDR3: TGTGCCAGCATTCCAGCGGGAGGTTACCGGGGCACCGGGGAGCTGTTTTTT. This translates into CASIPAGGYRGTGELFF.

The chain uses TRBV7-9 and TRBJ1-1, with 7 bases matching TRBD1. The V segment lost 8 bases and the J segment 4 bases; nucleotides outside the gene matches: 13. There are 15 residues in the CDR3. Germline assignment: CDR1 SEHNR and CDR2 FQNEAQ (reference sequence). The CDR3 reads CASVGGVPPSTEAFF. In DNA form, the CDR3 reads TGTGCCAGCGTAGGGGGCGTACCACCGAGCACTGAAGCTTTCTTT.

The gene calls are TRBV7-9 and TRBJ2-3, with 8 nucleotides matching TRBD1. Germline CDR1 is SEHNR and CDR2 is FQNEAQ (reference sequence). The V and J ends lost 7 bases and 6 bases, in that order; junction bases with no gene match: 3. The CDR3 is 12 amino acids. DNA of the CDR3: TGTGCCAGCACCCAGGGGGCGGATACGCAGTATTTT. As protein: CASTQGADTQYF.

Comments on this clone: A far larger clone is a single base away, which makes a read error likely. At the DNA level, this CDR3 is encoded by other sequences in the same sample as well. The rearrangement links TRBV5-4 to TRBJ1-2, with D perhaps TRBD1 (6 bases). Germline CDR1 and CDR2: SGHNT and YYREEE (reference sequence). This CDR3 region has 14 residues. Written as DNA, the CDR3 is TGTGCCAGCAGCTTGGACAGGGAGGTCTATGGCTATACCTTC. It translates to CASSLDREVYGYTF.

V is TRBV27 and J is TRBJ2-7; 9 bases align to TRBD1. CDR1 and CDR2 from the germline V gene are MNHEY and SMNVEV (reference sequence). Trimming removed 6 bases from V and 0 bases from J; junction bases left unmatched: 6. This CDR3 comprises 15 residues. The CDR3 DNA is TGTGCCAGCAGCCTGGGACAGGGATTCTCCTACGAGCAGTACTTC. Encoded protein: CASSLGQGFSYEQYF.

The V and J genes are TRBV28 and TRBJ1-4; TRBD1 matches 9 bases. Trimming took 7 bases from V and 8 from J; bases not matched to a gene: 14. This CDR3 region has 16 residues. Per the germline V gene, CDR1 is MDHEN and CDR2 is SYDVKM. Written as DNA, the CDR3 is TGTGCCAGCAACCGCCGTCCCGGGACAGGGACCGAAAAACTGTTTTTT. Residues: CASNRRPGTGTEKLFF. The whole variable domain, remainder taken from reference TRBV28 and TRBJ1-4, is DVKVTQSSRYLVKRTGEKVFLECVQDMDHENMFWYRQDPGLGLRLIYFSYDVKMKEKGDIPEGYSVSREKKERFSLILESASTNQTSMYLCASNRRPGTGTEKLFFGSGTQLSVL.

This clone was counted once. The CDR3 sequence: CASSFMTSGAYEQYF. The CDR3 DNA follows: TGTGCCAGCAGCTTCATGACTAGCGGCGCCTACGAGCAGTACTTC. The chain carries TRBV7-2 and TRBJ2-7, with 9 bases aligning to TRBD2. Germline V CDR1 and CDR2: SGHTA, FQGNSA. This CDR3 has 15 residues. V was clipped by 3 bases and J by 2 bases; unmatched bases: 5.

Regarding this clone: This specimen includes other DNA sequences encoding the same CDR3. The rearrangement links TRBV6-1 to TRBJ1-2, with unresolved D. The germline V gene has CDR1 MNHNS and CDR2 SASEGT. The length of the CDR3 is 12 residues. Trimming took 1 base from V and 3 from J, leaving 3 bases between them. As DNA, the CDR3 is TGTGCCAGCAGTGAAGGGGACTATGGCTACACCTTC. Translation: CASSEGDYGYTF.

The J gene is TRBJ1-2, the V gene TRBV10-3; 10 bases are shared with TRBD1. With 2 bases clipped from V and 4 bases from J, the junction kept 7 bases outside the gene matches. Germline V gene data show CDR1 as ENHRY and CDR2 as SYGVKD. The CDR3 has 16 residues. Here the CDR3 reads CAISEEGDRGRYGYTF. CDR3 nucleotides: TGTGCCATCAGTGAGGAGGGGGACAGGGGACGCTATGGCTACACCTTC.

The chain links TRBV9 to TRBJ1-5; D may be TRBD1 (6 bases). V was pared by 3 bases and J by 2 bases, with 12 bases between. This CDR3 is built from 15 residues. The V gene's germline CDR1 is SGDLS and CDR2 YYNGEE. CDR3 bases: TGTGCCAGCAGCGGCGCGGCAGGGGGCAATCAGCCCCAGCATTTT. It codes for CASSGAAGGNQPQHF.

Comment on this clone: A read error may be the cause here, since a much bigger clone is one base away. Other DNA sequences in this sample translate to the same CDR3. This CDR3 is CASNNSGSRTDTQYF. In DNA, the CDR3 is TGTGCCAGCAATAATAGCGGGAGCCGCACAGATACGCAGTATTTT. J is TRBJ2-3 and V is TRBV28; 9 bases fit TRBD2. Germline V gene sequence: CDR1 MDHEN, CDR2 SYDVKM. The V and J ends lost 7 bases and 1 base, in that order; junction bases with no gene match: 6. The length of the CDR3 is 15 residues.

V and J are TRBV27 and TRBJ2-4, with 7 bases aligning to TRBD2. Germline assignment: CDR1 MNHEY and CDR2 SMNVEV (reference sequence). V shed 3 bases and J 8 bases; nucleotides not matched to a gene: 10. The CDR3 loop spans 15 amino acids. In DNA, the CDR3 is TGTGCCAGCAGTTTGGGAGCGGGAAGGTTTGACATTCAGTACTTC. Translating gives CASSLGAGRFDIQYF.